Listed below are T cell receptor beta chains from one sample, sequenced in a study of early T cells in non-severe SARS-CoV-2 infection. TCRdb re-called the 5' RACE reads with MiXCR, one entry per CDR3 protein. The repertoire includes tens of thousands of distinct CDR3 sequences, under 8% of them detected once, and about 5.9% sits in the top ten. Source: whole blood, taken at baseline. The origin of the receptors is an adult who was a healthcare worker with PCR-confirmed SARS-CoV-2 infection or an uninfected control (not recorded which). Each CDR3 is given with its conserved first and last residue. Only part of the rows carry a size: once, few, many, or a class if the clone is expanded.

TRBV2,TRBJ2-1,-,CAQADPSSNNEQFF
TRBV20-1,TRBJ2-2,many,CSARDWTGWDTGELFF
TRBV4-3,TRBJ2-6,few,CASSQQPGLGANVLTF
TRBV2,TRBJ2-2,many,CASSEVEVAGPGELFF
TRBV28,TRBJ2-3,many,CASITRELAGGTDTQYF
TRBV3-1,TRBJ2-5,many,CASSLRSIEETQYF
TRBV7-9,TRBJ1-1,many,CASSSVAEAFF
TRBV5-4,TRBJ1-4,many,CASSLGQGRGNEKLFF
TRBV12-3/TRBV12-4,TRBJ1-1,-,CASRFGIWVGTGVYDTEAFF
TRBV19,TRBJ1-2,many,CASKEAGTVYGYTF
TRBV30,TRBJ1-2,few,CAWSTLRTGPGYTF
TRBV27,TRBJ2-4,few,CASSTDGGGIQYF
TRBV6-2/TRBV6-3,TRBJ2-7,-,CASVRDYEQYF
TRBV19,TRBJ1-5,-,CASKFVSGGGQPQHF
TRBV7-8,TRBJ1-4,many,CASSFTGKDQKLFF
TRBV6-6,TRBJ2-2,few,CASSGSSARNTGELFF
TRBV11-1,TRBJ1-1,-,CASSLQTNGETFF
TRBV28,TRBJ1-4,many,CASSFHGTGLEKLFF
TRBV12-3/TRBV12-4,TRBJ2-5,many,CASSLASLLRETQYF
TRBV19,TRBJ2-7,few,CASSTRDRGKYEQYF
TRBV18,TRBJ1-1,-,CASSSGARQTREAFF
TRBV20-1,TRBJ1-5,few,CSARAGRGQPQHF
TRBV11-3,TRBJ2-1,-,CASSLPTGNEQFF
TRBV24-1,TRBJ2-3,few,CATSQRGSSADTQYF
TRBV5-1,TRBJ1-3,-,CASSSSGGAGGNTIYF
TRBV12-3/TRBV12-4,TRBJ1-1,-,CASGLWGRGLGDVEAFF
TRBV4-3,TRBJ2-1,many,CASSPGGLVSPFF
TRBV6-5,TRBJ1-5,many,CASSTGGGQPQHF
TRBV29-1,TRBJ2-2,few,CSVDLASGNTGELFF
TRBV6-2/TRBV6-3,TRBJ2-4,few,CASSPSGNIQYF
TRBV16,TRBJ1-1,few,CASSQSSGFFEAFF
TRBV4-3,TRBJ2-1,many,CASSQEAGRQFF
TRBV6-1,TRBJ1-1,few,CASRMTGGTEAFF
TRBV20-1,TRBJ2-7,few,CSASGTSEYEQYF
TRBV20-1,TRBJ1-5,-,CSASRVGGFQPQHF
TRBV5-6,TRBJ1-1,-,CASSSRPRHNTEAFF
TRBV6-2/TRBV6-3,TRBJ1-1,few,CASSLLGDAMNTEAFF
TRBV30,TRBJ2-3,many,CAWSPGLATEDTQYF
TRBV12-3/TRBV12-4,TRBJ1-3,many,CASSLGSGNTIYF
TRBV6-2/TRBV6-3,TRBJ1-5,many,CASSYGSYSNQPQHF
TRBV5-6,TRBJ2-3,-,CASSRPRRTDTQYF
TRBV7-2,TRBJ1-4,many,CASSPVDSLREKLFF
TRBV4-3,TRBJ1-3,many,CASSQDPGLSGNTIYF
TRBV7-2,TRBJ2-7,-,CASSPPTDEQYF
TRBV6-2/TRBV6-3,TRBJ1-5,many,CASSYLAGRVMSNQPQHF
TRBV7-2,TRBJ1-2,many,CASGENYGYTF
TRBV6-5,TRBJ1-3,-,CASKSGLLSSGNTIYF
TRBV20-1,TRBJ2-1,-,CSARDGSSYNEQFF
TRBV4-2,TRBJ2-3,-,CASSQVAPSTDTQYF
TRBV7-2,TRBJ1-3,many,CASSSGFRSGNTIYF
TRBV7-2,TRBJ1-1,many,CASSSDPEGAEAFF
TRBV11-2,TRBJ1-1,few,CASSLAGGQNTEAFF
TRBV6-2/TRBV6-3,TRBJ2-7,many,CASSYPGTGDEEQYF
TRBV28,TRBJ1-5,many,CASSYAGTVENQPQHF
TRBV4-2,TRBJ1-3,few,CASSPLNGGLHSGNTIYF
TRBV12-3/TRBV12-4,TRBJ1-5,few,CASSFGGNQPQHF
TRBV30,TRBJ1-1,many,CAWSVNTEAFF
TRBV11-2,TRBJ2-3,many,CASSPALDTQYF
TRBV7-6,TRBJ2-3,-,CASTLQRGGPPDTQYF
TRBV7-8,TRBJ2-7,many,CASSLAEPGLGSSEQYF